This TCR beta chain is drawn from a study of blood T cell repertoires in COVID-19. Per the germline V gene, CDR1 is SGHAT and CDR2 is FQDESV (reference sequence). The CDR3 sequence is 15 residues long. Losses at the gene ends were 5 bases for V and 5 bases for J; bases not matched to a gene: 10. Data came from immunoSEQ multiplex PCR; TCRdb stores just in-frame clones and leaves some out. Of more than 100,000 clones in the sample, around 91% were seen once. This receptor was obtained from a woman aged 60-75 years with COVID-19, enrolled during active disease. Sequencing used peripheral blood. The chain carries TRBV11-1 and TRBJ2-7; 9 positions match TRBD1. CDR3 loop: CASSQRTGASDEQYF. In DNA form, the CDR3 reads TGTGCCAGCAGCCAGCGGACAGGGGCGTCGGACGAGCAGTACTTC.